This entry lists 15 T cell receptor beta chains sequenced from one sample in a study of CD8 T cells in Susac syndrome. When the RNA was reverse transcribed, random hexamers were used with an input of about 0.5 to 1 ug. TCRdb re-derived calls from the immunoSEQ multiplex PCR reads in MiXCR, one entry per CDR3 protein. This table has approximately 160,000 distinct CDR3 sequences, about 96% appearing once. The sequenced sample consisted of CD4+ T cells from PBMCs. All receptors derive from a human donor with Susac syndrome.

The chain uses TRBV6-5 and TRBJ2-1; D tentatively reads TRBD1 or TRBD2 (6 bases each). The CDR3 contains 16 residues. Between the trimmed V and J ends, which lost 0 bases and 6 bases, there was a span of 15 bases. Germline lookup yields CDR1 MNHEY and CDR2 SVGAGI. CDR3 bases: TGTGCCAGCAGTTACTCAACGGGGGCATTTGGCAATGAGCAGTTCTTC. It translates to CASSYSTGAFGNEQFF.

V gene TRBV7-2 combines with J gene TRBJ2-5; D not certain. CDR3 size: 16 residues. Trimming removed 0 bases from V and 3 bases from J, with 14 bases in between. The germline gives CDR1 SGHTA, CDR2 FQGNSA. For the CDR3, the DNA is TGTGCCAGCAGCTTAGCGCTGACGGGTGGGGAAGAGACCCAGTACTTC. It codes for CASSLALTGGEETQYF.

The chain couples TRBV7-2 to TRBJ1-5, with TRBD1 matching over 9 bases. Trimming cost V 5 bases and J 9 bases; bases outside gene matches: 11. From germline, CDR1 is SGHTA and CDR2 FQGNSA. CDR3 size: 15 residues. CDR3 sequence (DNA): TGTGCCAGCAGCCTGTCGGGACAGGGAGTTGGGCCCCAGCATTTT. It codes for CASSLSGQGVGPQHF.

The chain combines TRBV7-6 with TRBJ2-6; no clear D. V was shortened by 5 bases and J by 1 base, with 6 bases between the two germline ends. CDR3 length: 14 residues. CDR1 is SGHVS, CDR2 FNYEAQ, per germline. As DNA, the CDR3 is TGTGCCAGCAGCCCTCAATCTGGGGCCAACGTCCTGACTTTC. Amino acids: CASSPQSGANVLTF.

The gene calls are TRBV28 and TRBJ2-4; D unclear. The CDR3 runs to 13 residues. CDR1 MDHEN and CDR2 SYDVKM come from the germline V gene. V gave up 5 bases and J gave up 5 bases, with 10 bases separating them. In nucleotides, the CDR3 is TGTGCCAGCAGTCTCCAGGACCAAAACATTCAGTACTTC. Translating gives CASSLQDQNIQYF. Together with reference TRBV28 and TRBJ2-4, the CDR3 gives the full variable domain: DVKVTQSSRYLVKRTGEKVFLECVQDMDHENMFWYRQDPGLGLRLIYFSYDVKMKEKGDIPEGYSVSREKKERFSLILESASTNQTSMYLCASSLQDQNIQYFGAGTRLSVL.

The rearrangement links TRBV20-1 to TRBJ1-4, with no clear D. Germline V gene lookup returns CDR1 DFQATT and CDR2 SNEGSKA (reference sequence). Trimming cost V 1 base and J 4 bases, with 16 bases left between them. This CDR3 is built from 16 residues. CDR3 protein: CSARVPGGSFNEKLFF. The CDR3 coding sequence is TGCAGTGCTAGAGTTCCGGGCGGCTCGTTTAATGAAAAACTGTTTTTT.

This clonotype was seen once. The chain combines TRBV29-1 with TRBJ2-7; possible D gene TRBD1, 5 bases. The CDR3 runs 14 residues. Germline CDR1 and CDR2: SQVTM and ANQGSEA. V was clipped by 4 bases and J by 0 bases, with 13 bases between them. This chain's CDR3 is CSVAGCKDSYEQYV. The CDR3 nucleotides are TGCAGCGTTGCAGGGTGTAAAGACTCCTACGAGCAGTACGTC.

The chain employs TRBV19 and TRBJ2-1; a weak D match, TRBD2 (5 bases). Germline CDR1 reads LNHDA; CDR2 reads SQIVND (reference sequence). This CDR3 comprises 16 residues. The germline V and J ends were trimmed by 3 bases and 2 bases, with 14 bases remaining between them. CDR3 sequence reads: CASSMSGGSTYNEQFF. CDR3 in DNA: TGTGCCAGTAGTATGTCAGGTGGGAGCACCTACAATGAGCAGTTCTTC.

The genes are TRBV11-2 and TRBJ2-1; a weak D match, TRBD2 (5 bases). CDR1 is SGHAT, CDR2 FQNNGV, per germline. V shed 7 bases and J shed 4 bases, with 14 bases lying between them. CDR3 length: 14 amino acids. For the CDR3, the DNA is TGTGCCAGCAAGCCCGGACTGCAATACAATGAGCAGTTCTTC. This sequence encodes CASKPGLQYNEQFF.

The rearrangement joins TRBV11-2 to TRBJ1-4; D unresolved. This CDR3 region has 14 residues. Germline-derived CDR1 and CDR2 are SGHAT and FQNNGV. V was shortened by 5 bases and J by 10 bases, with 17 bases between the two germline ends. DNA of the CDR3: TGTGCCAGCAGCCCCTCTCGAGGCGGCGGAAAACTGTTTTTT. Translating it yields CASSPSRGGGKLFF.

The chain recombines TRBV28 with TRBJ2-4; TRBD2 agrees at 11 bases. The CDR3 has 12 amino acids. Germline V lookup: CDR1 MDHEN, CDR2 SYDVKM. After removal of 5 bases from V and 13 bases from J, the junction contained 4 bases not matched to a gene. In DNA form, the CDR3 reads TGTGCCAGCAGTCTATTAGCGGGGGGGCAGTACTTC. Translated, it gives CASSLLAGGQYF.

CDR3 nucleotides: TGTGCCAGCAAGGTGGCGGGACAGGGGCCCTACGAGCAGTACTTC. It is translated as CASKVAGQGPYEQYF. This chain connects TRBV6-1 to TRBJ2-7; 10 nucleotides agree with TRBD1. The CDR3 has 15 amino acids. CDR1 and CDR2 from the germline V gene are MNHNS and SASEGT. The trim removed 7 bases at V and 2 bases at J, leaving 8 bases unmatched.

This chain connects TRBV3-1 to TRBJ2-2, with unresolved D. The CDR3 is 14 residues long. V dropped 4 bases and J dropped 5 bases, with 11 bases sitting between them. Germline V gives CDR1 LGHDT, CDR2 YNNKEL (reference sequence). The CDR3 sequence: CASSLMPGTGELFF. CDR3 nucleotide sequence: TGTGCCAGCAGCCTCATGCCAGGAACCGGGGAGCTGTTTTTT. The full variable domain, completed using reference TRBV3-1 and TRBJ2-2, is DTAVSQTPKYLVTQMGNDKSIKCEQNLGHDTMYWYKQDSKKFLKIMFSYNNKELIINETVPNRFSPKSPDKAHLNLHINSLELGDSAVYFCASSLMPGTGELFFGEGSRLTVL.

This sequence joins TRBV29-1 and TRBJ1-1; D is undetermined. V was cut by 5 bases and J by 9 bases, with 13 bases left in between. Germline V gives CDR1 SQVTM, CDR2 ANQGSEA. CDR3 length: 11 residues. The CDR3 nucleotides are TGCAGCGTTTTGGCGGGAGGTAAAGCTTTCTTT. Residues: CSVLAGGKAFF.

In its sample, this clonotype was seen once. The gene calls are TRBV7-2 and TRBJ2-1; D uncertain. The V and J ends lost 5 bases and 9 bases respectively, with 17 bases between them. The germline V gene has CDR1 SGHTA and CDR2 FQGNSA. The CDR3 length is 14 residues. This chain's CDR3 is CASSPPSKTSEQFF. In nucleotides, the CDR3 is TGTGCCAGCAGCCCTCCTTCCAAAACGAGTGAGCAGTTCTTC.